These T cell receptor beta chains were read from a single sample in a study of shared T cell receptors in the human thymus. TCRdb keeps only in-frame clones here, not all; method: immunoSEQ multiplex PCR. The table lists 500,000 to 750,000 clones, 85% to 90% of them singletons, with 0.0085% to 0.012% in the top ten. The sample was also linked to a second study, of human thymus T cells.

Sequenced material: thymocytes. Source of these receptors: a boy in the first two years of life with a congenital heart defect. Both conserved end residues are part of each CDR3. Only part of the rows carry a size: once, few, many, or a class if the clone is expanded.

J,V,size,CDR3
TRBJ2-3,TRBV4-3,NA,CASSQVDRGLGRTDTQYF
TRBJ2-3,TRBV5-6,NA,CASSPRAGPTDTQYF
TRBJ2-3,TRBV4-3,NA,CASSQDRPSGSGTDTQYF
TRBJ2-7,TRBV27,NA,CASSSQSGSYEQYF
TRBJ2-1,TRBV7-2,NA,CASSLSAGPNNEQFF
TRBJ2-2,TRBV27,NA,CASGAGGRPGELFF
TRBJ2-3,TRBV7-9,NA,CASSRSGNRLTDTQYF
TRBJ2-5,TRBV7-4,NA,CASSPGTAQETQYF
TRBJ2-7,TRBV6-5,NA,CASSPIAGECCEQYF
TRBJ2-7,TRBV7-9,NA,CASSLSGGRGFVYEQYF
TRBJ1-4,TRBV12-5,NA,CASGLVARGDQKLFF
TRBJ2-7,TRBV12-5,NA,CASAMSGQGRNEQYF
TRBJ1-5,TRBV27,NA,CASSSLEGNQPQHF
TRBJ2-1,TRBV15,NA,CATSRASGTNNEQFF
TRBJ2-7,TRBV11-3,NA,CASSLAPQQGAFSYEQYF
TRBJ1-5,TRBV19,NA,CASTGTGVSSNQPQHF
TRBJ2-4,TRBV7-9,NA,CASSLLPSGSGNIQYF
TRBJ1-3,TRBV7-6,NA,CASSLYQGRNSGNTIYF
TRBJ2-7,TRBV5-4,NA,CASSFSGRAYEQYF
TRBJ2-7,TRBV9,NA,CASSVTDRGHEQYF
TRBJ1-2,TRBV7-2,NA,CASSLNSNYGYTF
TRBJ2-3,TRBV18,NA,CASSPKGQGTDTQYF
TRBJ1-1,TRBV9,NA,CASSPRTGNTEAFF
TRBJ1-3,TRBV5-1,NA,CASSSGGRAGNTIYF
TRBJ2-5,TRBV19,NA,CASSSSGTSGREKTQYF
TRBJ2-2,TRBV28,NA,CASSSDRTGVTNTGELFF
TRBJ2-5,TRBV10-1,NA,CARVQATQETQYF
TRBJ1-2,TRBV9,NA,CASSIQGGSNYGYTF
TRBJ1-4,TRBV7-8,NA,CASSLWAVPTNEKLFF
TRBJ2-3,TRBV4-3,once,CASSHSYRGQSTDTQYF
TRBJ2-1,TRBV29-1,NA,CSVGGQGSYNEQFF
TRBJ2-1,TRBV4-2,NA,CASSQGGGPNRVGEQFF
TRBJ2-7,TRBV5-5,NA,CASSLTRQGVYEQYF
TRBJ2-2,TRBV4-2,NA,CASSPGTGPYQNTGELFF
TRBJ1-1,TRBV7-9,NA,CASGEGDIEAFF
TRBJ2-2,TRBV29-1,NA,CSGYGGNTGELFF
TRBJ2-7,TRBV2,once,CASSAAGGPGEQYF
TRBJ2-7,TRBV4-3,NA,CASSQGWGGLAVSYEQYF
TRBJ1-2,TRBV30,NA,CAWSGSTNYGYTF
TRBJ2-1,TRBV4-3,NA,CASRQRFGVSYNEQFF
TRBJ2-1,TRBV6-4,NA,CASSDSGGDAYEQFF
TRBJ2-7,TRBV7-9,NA,CASTVGGLAGVTSSYEQYF
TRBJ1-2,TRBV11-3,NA,CASSAYGGRGYTF
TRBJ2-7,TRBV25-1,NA,CASSGRFGQGWYF
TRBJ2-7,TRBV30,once,CAWSDRDSLAEQYF
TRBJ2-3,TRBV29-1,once,CSVLSGHNYFSTDTQYF
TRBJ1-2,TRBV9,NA,CASSVEGRDGYTF
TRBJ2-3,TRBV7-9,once,CASSPQREGVTDTQYF
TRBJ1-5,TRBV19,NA,CASSIDRQGAYQPQHF
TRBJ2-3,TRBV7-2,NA,CASSLAGYTQYF
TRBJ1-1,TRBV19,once,CASSIPGQMNTEAFF
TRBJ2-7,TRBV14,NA,CASSQDSHRAPYEQYF
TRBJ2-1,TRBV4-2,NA,CASSQGGRANEQFF
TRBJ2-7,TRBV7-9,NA,CASSLIRDRAAEQYF
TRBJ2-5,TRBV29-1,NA,CSVQRGASGVQETQYF
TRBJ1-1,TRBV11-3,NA,CASSQDRVNTEAFF
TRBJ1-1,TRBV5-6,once,CASSLTGWGTEAFF
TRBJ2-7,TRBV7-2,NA,CASSLAPGQGTHEQYF
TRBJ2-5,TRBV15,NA,CATSRDLLAGLGETQYF